These 17 T cell receptor beta chains were sequenced from one sample in a study of cytomegalovirus exposure and HLA in healthy donors. Vbeta (60) and Jbeta (13) primers were used in the PCR. Sequenced by immunoSEQ multiplex PCR; TCRdb stores in-frame clones only, minus some. The repertoire includes roughly 180,000 clones, approximately 73% of them detected once, and about 2.5% sits in the top ten. Material for sequencing was PBMCs. Receptor source: a woman aged 25 to 45 in good health and CMV-seropositive.

The J gene is TRBJ2-7, the V gene TRBV6-1; TRBD1 aligns across 7 bases. The germline CDR1 and CDR2 sequences are MNHNS and SASEGT. The CDR3 runs to 14 residues. Germline trimming cut 4 bases from V and 4 bases from J; bases unmatched to any gene: 7. CDR3 nucleotides: TGTGCCAGCAGTGTCGACAGGGTTAGATACGAGCAGTACTTC. Translating it yields CASSVDRVRYEQYF.

This chain joins TRBV7-2 and TRBJ2-7; 9 positions match TRBD2. V shed 1 base, J shed 5 bases, and the junction held 15 bases outside the gene matches. This CDR3 comprises 18 residues. Germline V lookup: CDR1 SGHTA, CDR2 FQGNSA. The CDR3 bases are TGTGCCAGCAGCTTAGTCCGGCGGGGGGGCGCCAGGGGAAACGAGCAGTACTTC. This encodes CASSLVRRGGARGNEQYF.

On this clone: One end of the junction fails to match germline, which may point to a read error. The CDR3 bases are TGTGCCAGCAGCCGCGGACGGACTAATTCACCTCTCCACTTT. It encodes CASSRGRTNSPLHF. This sequence joins TRBV14 and TRBJ1-6; no definite D call. The V gene's germline CDR1 is SGHDN and CDR2 FVKESK. The CDR3 has 14 amino acids.

The chain combines TRBV4-3 with TRBJ2-7, with TRBD2 matching over 9 bases. Trimming removed 0 bases from V and 6 bases from J; junction bases left unmatched: 9. The CDR3 has 16 residues. Germline CDR1 reads LGHNA; CDR2 reads YSLEER. DNA for the CDR3: TGCGCCAGCAGCCAAGATAGCGGGGGTTTGCGGGGCGAGCAGTACTTC. Encoded protein: CASSQDSGGLRGEQYF.

The J gene is TRBJ1-5, the V gene TRBV19; possibly TRBD1 for D (6 bases). Per germline, CDR1 LNHDA and CDR2 SQIVND (reference sequence). CDR3 length: 15 residues. V lost 5 bases and J lost 4, with 15 bases in between. Written as DNA, the CDR3 is TGTGCCAGTAGTGCGCTCGGGACAAGGAATCAGCCCCAGCATTTT. Its translation: CASSALGTRNQPQHF.

The J gene is TRBJ1-6, the V gene TRBV11-3; possibly TRBD1 for D (5 bases). The germline CDR1 and CDR2 sequences are SGHNT and YENEEA. Trimming took off 6 bases at V and 0 bases at J, with 18 bases between the two ends. CDR3 length: 18 amino acids. CDR3 region: CASSHAGGVSSYNSPLHF. The CDR3 DNA sequence: TGTGCCAGCAGTCACGCCGGGGGGGTGAGCTCCTATAATTCACCCCTCCACTTT.

The chain joins TRBV4-3 to TRBJ1-2; D is unclear. The CDR3 is 13 amino acids. The V and J ends lost 0 bases and 3 bases respectively, with 5 bases between them. Germline CDR1 reads LGHNA; CDR2 reads YSLEER. The CDR3 DNA follows: TGCGCCAGCAGCCAAGATCCTGACTATGGCTACACCTTC. It yields the protein CASSQDPDYGYTF.

The count of this clone is one. The chain couples TRBV11-2 to TRBJ1-2, with TRBD1 matching over 7 bases. The CDR3 extends over 13 amino acids. CDR1 and CDR2 from the germline V gene are SGHAT and FQNNGV. Trimming took 1 base from V and 6 from J; bases not matched to a gene: 2. CDR3 bases: TGTGCCAGCAGCTTAGGACAGGGCCATGGCTACACCTTC. Translating gives CASSLGQGHGYTF. Supplemented by reference TRBV11-2 and TRBJ1-2, the full variable domain reads EAGVAQSPRYKIIEKRQSVAFWCNPISGHATLYWYQQILGQGPKLLIQFQNNGVVDDSQLPKDRFSAERLKGVDSTLKIQPAKLEDSAVYLCASSLGQGHGYTFGSGTRLTVV.

This clone appeared a few times. The chain recombines TRBV28 with TRBJ2-7; D may be TRBD2 (5 bases). V lost 4 bases and J lost 5, with 12 bases in between. The length of the CDR3 is 13 residues. Germline V CDR1 and CDR2: MDHEN, SYDVKM. CDR3 sequence reads: CASSSRLSNEQYF. As DNA, the CDR3 is TGTGCCAGCAGTTCAAGACTATCGAACGAGCAGTACTTC.

This chain uses TRBV27 with TRBJ2-5; a weak D match, TRBD2 (6 bases). The J call may be mistaken, given a closer DNA end match to TRBJ2-7. The germline V gene encodes CDR1 MNHEY and CDR2 SMNVEV (reference sequence). There are 15 residues in the CDR3. CDR3 protein: CASSFSAGRAYEQYF. CDR3 nucleotide sequence: TGTGCCAGCAGTTTCTCCGCGGGGAGAGCCTACGAGCAGTACTTC.

The genes are TRBV9 and TRBJ1-3; 8 positions match TRBD1. This CDR3 has 17 residues. The V and J ends lost 1 base and 0 bases, in that order; junction bases with no gene match: 6. Germline lookup yields CDR1 SGDLS and CDR2 YYNGEE. CDR3 coding DNA: TGTGCCAGCAGCGTACGTCCGACAGGGGACTCTGGAAACACCATATATTTT. Translating gives CASSVRPTGDSGNTIYF.

This chain joins TRBV9 and TRBJ1-4; no firm D call. Per the germline V gene, CDR1 is SGDLS and CDR2 is YYNGEE. V dropped 3 bases and J dropped 0 bases, with 9 bases sitting between them. This CDR3 is 15 amino acids long. CDR3 in DNA: TGTGCCAGCAGCGCCACAGTTACAACTAATGAAAAACTGTTTTTT. Amino acid sequence: CASSATVTTNEKLFF.

V and J are TRBV19 and TRBJ1-2; D remains unclear. Per germline, CDR1 LNHDA and CDR2 SQIVND (reference sequence). V lost 5 bases, J lost 0 bases, and 10 bases lay in between. The CDR3 has 14 residues. The CDR3 DNA reads TGTGCCAGTAGTTTCGCGGAAGCTAACTATGGCTACACCTTC. Amino acid sequence: CASSFAEANYGYTF. Looking up the rest from reference TRBV19 and TRBJ1-2 gives the full variable domain: DGGITQSPKYLFRKEGQNVTLSCEQNLNHDAMYWYRQDPGQGLRLIYYSQIVNDFQKGDIAEGYSVSREKKESFPLTVTSAQKNPTAFYLCASSFAEANYGYTFGSGTRLTVV.

The V call is TRBV6-1, the J call TRBJ2-1; 11 nucleotides line up with TRBD2. After removal of 4 bases from V and 10 bases from J, the junction contained 12 bases not matched to a gene. Germline V lookup: CDR1 MNHNS, CDR2 SASEGT. The CDR3 covers 16 residues. The CDR3: CASSASGTSGQWEQFF. The CDR3 DNA follows: TGTGCCAGCAGTGCCTCCGGGACTAGCGGACAATGGGAGCAGTTCTTC.

The chain has TRBV6-5 and TRBJ2-5; D might be TRBD2 (5 bases). Germline V gene lookup returns CDR1 MNHEY and CDR2 SVGAGI. There are 13 residues in the CDR3. V was pared by 7 bases and J by 0 bases, with 9 bases between. The CDR3: CASMRVHQETQYF. Written as DNA, the CDR3 is TGTGCCAGCATGCGGGTTCACCAAGAGACCCAGTACTTC.

The chain recombines TRBV9 with TRBJ2-7, with D perhaps matching TRBD2 (6 bases). Germline CDR1 is SGDLS and CDR2 is YYNGEE. V was cut by 1 base and J by 3 bases, with 17 bases left in between. The CDR3 runs to 16 residues. In DNA, the CDR3 is TGTGCCAGCAGCGTAACCCCCGGACCGCGGGACTACGAGCAGTACTTC. Its protein product is CASSVTPGPRDYEQYF.

The V and J genes are TRBV5-6 and TRBJ1-4, with D tentatively TRBD1 (6 bases). Germline V gene data show CDR1 as SGHDT and CDR2 as YYEEEE. The CDR3 covers 16 residues. Trimming left V 1 base short and J 3 bases short, with 13 bases between. Here the CDR3 reads CASSLLDRSPNEKLFF. The CDR3 DNA follows: TGTGCCAGCAGCTTGCTGGACAGATCGCCTAATGAAAAACTGTTTTTT.